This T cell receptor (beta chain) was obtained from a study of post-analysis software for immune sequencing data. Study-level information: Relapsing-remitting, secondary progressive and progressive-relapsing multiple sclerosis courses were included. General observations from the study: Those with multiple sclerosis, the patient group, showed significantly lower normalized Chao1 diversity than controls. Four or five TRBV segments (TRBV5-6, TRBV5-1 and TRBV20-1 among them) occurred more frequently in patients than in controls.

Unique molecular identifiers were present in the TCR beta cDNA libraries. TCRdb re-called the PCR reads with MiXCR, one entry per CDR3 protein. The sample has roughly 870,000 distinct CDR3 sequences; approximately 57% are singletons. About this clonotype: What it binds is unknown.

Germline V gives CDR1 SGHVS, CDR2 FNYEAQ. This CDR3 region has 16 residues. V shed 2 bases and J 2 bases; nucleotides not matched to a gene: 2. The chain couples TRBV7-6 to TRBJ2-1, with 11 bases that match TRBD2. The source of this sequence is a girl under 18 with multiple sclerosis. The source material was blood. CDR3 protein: CASSLTGLAAYNEQFF. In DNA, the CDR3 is TGTGCCAGCAGCTTAACGGGACTAGCGGCCTACAATGAGCAGTTCTTC.